These 8 T cell receptor beta chains were sequenced from one sample in a study of T cell repertoires in cytomegalovirus infection. No antigen has been assigned to these receptors. TCRdb independently ran MiXCR on the reads; one entry per CDR3 protein. Seen here are 20,000 to 25,000 distinct CDR3 sequences, 42% observed once, and the top ten hold approximately 94%. This sample comprised CD8+ T cells from cultured PBMCs, obtained from culture after CMV antigen stimulation. Receptors originate from a human donor in good health (CMV status not recorded). Some clones in this sample may be carry-over from other donors' samples.

The rearrangement joins TRBV20-1 to TRBJ1-5; 8 bases map to TRBD1. This CDR3 comprises 18 residues. The J segment lost 2 bases and the V segment lost 2 bases, leaving 14 bases of the junction unmatched. Germline V gives CDR1 DFQATT, CDR2 SNEGSKA (reference sequence). CDR3 bases: TGCAGTGCTAGACACGTCCGGACAGGGAGGGAGGGCAATCAGCCCCAGCATTTT. Protein: CSARHVRTGREGNQPQHF.

The chain has TRBV7-8 and TRBJ1-2, with TRBD1 identical over 8 bases. This CDR3 region has 14 residues. Germline trimming cut 6 bases from V and 7 bases from J; bases unmatched to any gene: 10. Germline CDR1 reads SGHVS; CDR2 reads FQNEAQ. The CDR3 loop reads CASSYGQGSLGYTF. CDR3 in DNA: TGTGCCAGCAGTTACGGACAGGGATCGCTTGGCTACACCTTC.

This clonotype was observed a single time. This chain connects TRBV24-1 to TRBJ1-2, with D possibly matching TRBD1 (6 bases). Germline values: CDR1 KGHDR, CDR2 SFDVKD. CDR3 length: 12 amino acids. V lost 5 bases, J lost 10 bases, and 13 bases lay in between. The CDR3 DNA follows: TGTGCCACCAGTGCCCAGGGGAGCGCCTACACCTTC. As protein: CATSAQGSAYTF.

The chain has TRBV7-6 and TRBJ2-2; 8 bases are shared with TRBD2. Germline lookup yields CDR1 SGHVS and CDR2 FNYEAQ. V lost 5 bases, J lost 5 bases, and 10 bases stayed unmatched. This CDR3 spans 16 amino acids. In nucleotides, the CDR3 is TGTGCCAGCAGCGAACGGGAGGGAGTGGATACCGGGGAGCTGTTTTTT. This codes for CASSEREGVDTGELFF. The full variable domain, rest sourced from reference TRBV7-6 and TRBJ2-2, is GAGVSQSPRYKVTKRGQDVALRCDPISGHVSLYWYRQALGQGPEFLTYFNYEAQQDKSGLPNDRFSAERPEGSISTLTIQRTEQRDSAMYRCASSEREGVDTGELFFGEGSRLTVL.

This clonotype was observed at least ten times. The chain recombines TRBV28 with TRBJ1-2; 10 nucleotides match TRBD1. This CDR3 is 14 amino acids long. CDR1 and CDR2 from the germline V gene are MDHEN and SYDVKM. J gave up 4 bases and V 2 bases, and 1 base lay outside the gene matches. DNA for the CDR3: TGTGCCAGCAGTTTAAGGGACAGGGGCTATGGCTACACCTTC. It is translated as CASSLRDRGYGYTF.

The genes are TRBV20-1 and TRBJ2-2, with D perhaps matching TRBD1 or TRBD2 (5 bases each). Germline V gene sequence: CDR1 DFQATT, CDR2 SNEGSKA (reference sequence). Trimming removed 5 bases at V and 5 bases at J, with 15 bases between. The CDR3 has 14 amino acids. The DNA for the CDR3 is TGCAGTGCTCCAAGGGACGGGATAACCGGGGAGCTGTTTTTT. Encoded protein: CSAPRDGITGELFF.

Many counts were recorded for this clonotype. The chain links TRBV7-2 to TRBJ1-2, with 7 bases fitting TRBD1. V lost 4 bases and J lost 10; bases outside the gene matches: 18. This CDR3 region has 16 residues. Germline loops: CDR1 SGHTA, CDR2 FQGNSA. DNA of the CDR3: TGTGCCAGCAGCTCCTCGTTGACAGGGCCGCCGGGAGTCTACACCTTC. Encoded protein: CASSSSLTGPPGVYTF.

This clonotype came up once. The chain links TRBV6-2 or TRBV6-3 to TRBJ2-1, with TRBD2 identical over 12 bases. Germline CDR1 MNHEY, CDR2 SVGEGT. The V gene end was trimmed by 1 base and the J gene end by 5 bases; junction bases not matched to a gene: 0. This CDR3 has 15 residues. CDR3 loop: CASSYWTSGDNEQFF. CDR3 sequence (DNA): TGTGCCAGCAGTTACTGGACTAGCGGGGACAATGAGCAGTTCTTC.